This TCR beta chain was identified in a study of healthy donors' naive CD4 and CD8 T cells. The germline V gene has CDR1 SQVTM and CDR2 ANQGSEA. This CDR3 spans 12 amino acids. V was clipped by 4 bases and J by 4 bases, with 10 bases between them. Starting from about 0.45 ug of total RNA, TCR libraries were made with linear amplification. TCRdb itself ran the reads through MiXCR, one entry per CDR3 protein. Of about 180,000 distinct CDR3 sequences listed, 65% to 80% are singletons. This TCR was recovered from a pool of human donors in good health; the sample pools cells from several healthy donors. The V gene is TRBV29-1, the J gene TRBJ1-2; unclear D gene. The specimen was naive CD4+ and CD8+ T cells sorted from blood, pooled from several donors. The CDR3 sequence: CSVGAVPYGYTF. The CDR3 DNA reads as TGCAGCGTTGGGGCCGTGCCCTATGGCTACACCTTC.